This record covers a single TCR beta chain. Either two negative PCRs, clearance, or symptom resolution qualified Cohort 3 donors as recovered. Germline loops: CDR1 LGHNA, CDR2 YNFKEQ. The CDR3 contains 14 residues. The V end lost 0 bases, the J end lost 5 bases, and 9 bases lay between the germline ends. This sample is part of a study of blood T cell repertoires in COVID-19. Study context: Samples taken during acute and convalescent COVID-19 were collected in the United States, Italy and Spain. Nucleic acid was either cDNA or gDNA, and it came from T cells, B-cell-depleted T cells, or PBMCs.

Original handling: By means of reference gene primer amplification, nucleated cell counts were estimated. Clones were read by immunoSEQ multiplex PCR, and TCRdb kept only the in-frame ones, dropping some. V, J and clone size were drawn from that table, and D and trimming were deduced from the DNA. The top ten hold approximately 1.8% of the sample, which has over 200,000 clones, approximately 80% seen once. The source material was PBMCs or T cells enriched from blood (not recorded which). The V gene is TRBV4-2, the J gene TRBJ2-3; D call uncertain. This TCR was recovered from a man aged 55-75 years who had recovered from COVID-19. CDR3 amino acids: CASSQEWLLDTQYF. As DNA, the CDR3 is TGTGCCAGCAGCCAAGAGTGGCTCTTAGATACGCAGTATTTT.